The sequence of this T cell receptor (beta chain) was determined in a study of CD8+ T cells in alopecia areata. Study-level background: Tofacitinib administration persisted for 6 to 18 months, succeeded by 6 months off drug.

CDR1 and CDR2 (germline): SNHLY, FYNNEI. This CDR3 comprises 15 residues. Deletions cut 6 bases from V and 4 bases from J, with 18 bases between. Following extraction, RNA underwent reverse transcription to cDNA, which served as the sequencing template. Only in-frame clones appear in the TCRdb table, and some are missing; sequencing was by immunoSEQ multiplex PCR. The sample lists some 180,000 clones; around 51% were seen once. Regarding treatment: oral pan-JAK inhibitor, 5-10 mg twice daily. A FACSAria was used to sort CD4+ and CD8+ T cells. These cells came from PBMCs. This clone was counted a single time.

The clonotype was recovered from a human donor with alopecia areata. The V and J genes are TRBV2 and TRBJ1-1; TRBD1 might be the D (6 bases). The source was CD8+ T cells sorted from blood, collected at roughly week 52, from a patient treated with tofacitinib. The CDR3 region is CASRVYTGWGTEAFF. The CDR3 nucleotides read TGTGCCAGCAGGGTGTATACAGGGTGGGGCACTGAAGCTTTCTTT.